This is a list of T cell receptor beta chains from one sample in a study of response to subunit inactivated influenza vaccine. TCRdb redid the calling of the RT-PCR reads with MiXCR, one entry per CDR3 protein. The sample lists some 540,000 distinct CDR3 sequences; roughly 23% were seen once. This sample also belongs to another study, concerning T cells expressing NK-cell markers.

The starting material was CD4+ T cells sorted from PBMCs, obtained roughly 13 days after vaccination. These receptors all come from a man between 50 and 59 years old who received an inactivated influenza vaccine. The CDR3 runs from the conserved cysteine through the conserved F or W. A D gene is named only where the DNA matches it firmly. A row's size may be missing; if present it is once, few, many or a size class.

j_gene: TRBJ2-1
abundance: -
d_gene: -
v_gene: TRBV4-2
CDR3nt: TGTGCCAGCAGCCAAGATAGGCGGATAAGGAATGAGCAGTTCTTC
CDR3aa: CASSQDRRIRNEQFF

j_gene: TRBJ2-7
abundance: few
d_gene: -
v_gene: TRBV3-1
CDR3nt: TGTGCCAGCAGCCTTGGGACGGGGGCTAACGAGCAGTACTTC
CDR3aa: CASSLGTGANEQYF

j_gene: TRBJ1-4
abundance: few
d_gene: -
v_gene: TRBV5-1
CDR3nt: TGCGCCAGCAGCTTGGACCGGATTCGGCAACTGGCAACTAATGAAAAACTGTTTTTT
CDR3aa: CASSLDRIRQLATNEKLFF

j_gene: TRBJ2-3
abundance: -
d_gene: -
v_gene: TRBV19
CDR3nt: TGTGCCAGTAACCAACGCCCCTCAAATACGCAGTATTTT
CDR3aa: CASNQRPSNTQYF

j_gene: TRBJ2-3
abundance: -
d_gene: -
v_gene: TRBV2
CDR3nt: TGTGCCAGCGGGGTGAAAAAAAATACGCAGTATTTT
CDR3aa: CASGVKKNTQYF

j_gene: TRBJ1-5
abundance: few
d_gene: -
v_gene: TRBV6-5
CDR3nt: TGTGCCAGCAGCTACGCCGGGAACAGAGTGGGTCTCAATCAGCCCCAGCATTTT
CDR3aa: CASSYAGNRVGLNQPQHF

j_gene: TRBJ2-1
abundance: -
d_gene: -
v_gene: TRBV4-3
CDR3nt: TGCGCCAGCAGCCAAGAGGAGGCCAGCTACAATGAGCAGTTCTTC
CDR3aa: CASSQEEASYNEQFF

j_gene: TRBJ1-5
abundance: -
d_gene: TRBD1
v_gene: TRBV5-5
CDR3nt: TGTGCCAGCAGCTTGGCCCCGACAGGGGATCAGCCCCAGCATTTT
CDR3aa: CASSLAPTGDQPQHF

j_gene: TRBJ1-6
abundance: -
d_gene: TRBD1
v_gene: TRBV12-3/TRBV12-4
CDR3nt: TGTGCCAGCAGTCCAAGACAGGGACCAATTTCGGCCCTCCACTTT
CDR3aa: CASSPRQGPISALHF

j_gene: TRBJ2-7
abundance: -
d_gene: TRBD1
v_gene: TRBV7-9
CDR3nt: TGTGCCAGCAGCTTAGCATCCGGACAGGGATCCTACGAGCAGTACTTC
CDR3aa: CASSLASGQGSYEQYF

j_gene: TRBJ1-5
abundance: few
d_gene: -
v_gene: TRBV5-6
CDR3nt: TGTGCCAGCAGCTTCAACCACGAGCAGCCCCAGCATTTT
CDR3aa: CASSFNHEQPQHF

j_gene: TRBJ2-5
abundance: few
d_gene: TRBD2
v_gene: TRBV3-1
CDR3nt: TGTGCCAGCAGCAAACCTCGTTTGCTAGCGGGGAAAGAGACCCAGTACTTC
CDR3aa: CASSKPRLLAGKETQYF

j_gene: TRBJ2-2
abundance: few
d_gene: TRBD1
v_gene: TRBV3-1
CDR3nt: TGTGCCAGCAGCCCTCCCGCCAGGGGGTCCGGGGAGCTGTTTTTT
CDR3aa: CASSPPARGSGELFF

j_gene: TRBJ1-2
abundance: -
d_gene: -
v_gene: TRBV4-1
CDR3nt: TGCGCCAGCAGCCAAGATGGCAGGGGAAACTATGGCTACACCTTC
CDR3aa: CASSQDGRGNYGYTF

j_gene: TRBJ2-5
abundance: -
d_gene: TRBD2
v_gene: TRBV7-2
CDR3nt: TGTGCCAGCAGCTCCGGGACTAGCGGGGTTGGGACCCAGTACTTC
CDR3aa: CASSSGTSGVGTQYF

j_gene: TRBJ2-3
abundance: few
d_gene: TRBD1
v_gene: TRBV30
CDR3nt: TGTGCCTGGACGGACCAAGCCGACAGGGTTACTTATACGCAGTATTTT
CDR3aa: CAWTDQADRVTYTQYF

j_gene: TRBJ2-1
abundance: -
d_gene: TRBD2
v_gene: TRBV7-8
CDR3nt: TGTGCCAGCAGCGCCCGACTAGCGGGGGAGCTATCTGCCTACAATGAGCAGTTCTTC
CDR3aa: CASSARLAGELSAYNEQFF

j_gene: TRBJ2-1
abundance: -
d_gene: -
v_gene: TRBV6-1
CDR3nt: TGTGCCAGCAGTGAAGACACGTACAATGAGCAGTTCTTC
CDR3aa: CASSEDTYNEQFF

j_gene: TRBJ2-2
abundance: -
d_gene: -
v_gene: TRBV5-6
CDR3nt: TGTGCCAGCCAAGATACGTTTCGGACAGTGAACACCGGGGAGCTGTTTTTT
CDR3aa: CASQDTFRTVNTGELFF

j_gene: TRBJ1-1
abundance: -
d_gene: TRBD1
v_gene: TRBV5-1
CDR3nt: TGCGCCAGCAGCTCGACAGGGGTGACCACTGAAGCTTTCTTT
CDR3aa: CASSSTGVTTEAFF

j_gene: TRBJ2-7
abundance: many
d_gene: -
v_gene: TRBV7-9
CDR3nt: TGTGCCAGCAGCTTAGGCAGTGGAGCCGAGCAGTACTTC
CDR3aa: CASSLGSGAEQYF

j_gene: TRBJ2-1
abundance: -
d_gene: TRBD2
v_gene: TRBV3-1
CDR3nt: TGTGCCAGCAGCCAAGAGTGGTTGTCTAGCGGGAGTAATGAGCAGTTCTTC
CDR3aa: CASSQEWLSSGSNEQFF

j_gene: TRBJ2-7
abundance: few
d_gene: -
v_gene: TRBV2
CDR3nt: TGTGCCAGCAGCTGGGACTTGGTATCCTACGAGCAGTACTTC
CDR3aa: CASSWDLVSYEQYF

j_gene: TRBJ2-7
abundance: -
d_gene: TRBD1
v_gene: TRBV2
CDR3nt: TGTGCCAGCAAACTTTGGACAGGGGACTACGAGCAGTACTTC
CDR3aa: CASKLWTGDYEQYF

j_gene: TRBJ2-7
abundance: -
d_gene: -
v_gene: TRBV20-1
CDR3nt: TGCAGTGCTAGAACCCCACAGGGATTGTCCTACGAGCAGTACTTC
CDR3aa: CSARTPQGLSYEQYF

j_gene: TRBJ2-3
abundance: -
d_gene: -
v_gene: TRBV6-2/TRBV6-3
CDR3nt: TGTGCCAGCAGTTATACAGGGGGCCAGCGGGGGGGACGAGGCACAGATACGCAGTATTTT
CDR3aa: CASSYTGGQRGGRGTDTQYF

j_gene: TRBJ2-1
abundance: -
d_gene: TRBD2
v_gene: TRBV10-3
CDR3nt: TGTGCCATCAGGGCTAGCGGGAGTAAGGAAGAGCAGTTCTTC
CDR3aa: CAIRASGSKEEQFF

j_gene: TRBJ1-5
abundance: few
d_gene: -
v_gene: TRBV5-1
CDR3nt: TGCGCCAGCAGCCCCTTCACGGGTAGCAATCAGCCCCAGCATTTT
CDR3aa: CASSPFTGSNQPQHF

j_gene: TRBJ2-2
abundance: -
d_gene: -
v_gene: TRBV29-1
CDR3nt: TGCAGCGTTGAAGATCGGCGGCAGGGTCGCGGGGAGCTGTTTTTT
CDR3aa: CSVEDRRQGRGELFF

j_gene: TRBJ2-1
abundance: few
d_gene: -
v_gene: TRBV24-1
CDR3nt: TGTGCCACCAGTGACCCCGGGACCGACTCCTACAATGAGCAGTTCTTC
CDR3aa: CATSDPGTDSYNEQFF

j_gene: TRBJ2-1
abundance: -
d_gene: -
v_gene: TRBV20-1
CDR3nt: TGCAGTGCTAGGATTGACAATGAGCAGTTCTTC
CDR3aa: CSARIDNEQFF

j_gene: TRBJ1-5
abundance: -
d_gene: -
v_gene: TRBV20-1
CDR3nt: TGCAGTGCTAGTCTGAGTACAGGGAATCAGCCCCAGCATTTT
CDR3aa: CSASLSTGNQPQHF

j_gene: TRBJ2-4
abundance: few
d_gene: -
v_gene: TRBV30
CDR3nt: TGTGCCTGGAGTAGGTCGGGGGACATTCAGTACTTC
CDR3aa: CAWSRSGDIQYF

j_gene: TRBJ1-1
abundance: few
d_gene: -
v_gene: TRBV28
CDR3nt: TGTGCCAGCACCGAAGGGTCGGCAGCTGAAGCTTTCTTT
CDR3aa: CASTEGSAAEAFF

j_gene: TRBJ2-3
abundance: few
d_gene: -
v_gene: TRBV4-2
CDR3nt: TGTGCCAGCAGCCAAGAATCCAGCAGGTACACAGATACGCAGTATTTT
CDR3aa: CASSQESSRYTDTQYF

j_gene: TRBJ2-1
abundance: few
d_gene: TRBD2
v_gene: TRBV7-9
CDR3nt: TGTGCCAGCAGCTTCCCTAGCGGGGGACCATACAATGAGCAGTTCTTC
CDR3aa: CASSFPSGGPYNEQFF

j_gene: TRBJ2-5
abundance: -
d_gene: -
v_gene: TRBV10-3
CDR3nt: TGTGCCATCAGTGATCCTTGGCTAGCTTTCGAGACCCAGTACTTC
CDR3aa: CAISDPWLAFETQYF

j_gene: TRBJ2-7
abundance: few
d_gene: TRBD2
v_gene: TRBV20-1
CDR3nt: TGCAGTGCTCCCGCTCGAGCGGGAACCTCCTACGAGCAGTACTTC
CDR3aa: CSAPARAGTSYEQYF

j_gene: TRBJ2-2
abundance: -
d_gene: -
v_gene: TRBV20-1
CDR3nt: TGCAGTGCTAGAGATCACGGCAGAACTAACACCGGGGAGCTGTTTTTT
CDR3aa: CSARDHGRTNTGELFF

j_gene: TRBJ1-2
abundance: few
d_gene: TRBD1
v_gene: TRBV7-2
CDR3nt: TGTGCCAGCAGCTTTTACTTGGGACAGAACTATGGCTACACCTTC
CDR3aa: CASSFYLGQNYGYTF

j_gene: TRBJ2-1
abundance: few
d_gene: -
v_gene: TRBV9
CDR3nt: TGTGCCAGCAGCCGACGAGAGCTTTACAATGAGCAGTTCTTC
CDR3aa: CASSRRELYNEQFF

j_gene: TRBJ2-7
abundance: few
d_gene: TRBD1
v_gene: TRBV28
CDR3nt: TGTGCCAGCAGTTGGGGGGGGACAGGGGGCTACGAGCAGTACTTC
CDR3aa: CASSWGGTGGYEQYF

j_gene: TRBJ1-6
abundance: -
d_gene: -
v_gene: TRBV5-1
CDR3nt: TGCGCCAGCAGCTCCGACTTACTGAGCCGACTAAGTAATTCACCCCTCCACTTT
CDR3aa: CASSSDLLSRLSNSPLHF

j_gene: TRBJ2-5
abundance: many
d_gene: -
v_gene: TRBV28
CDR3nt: TGTGCCAGCAGTTCCAGCGAGCAAGAGACCCAGTACTTC
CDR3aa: CASSSSEQETQYF

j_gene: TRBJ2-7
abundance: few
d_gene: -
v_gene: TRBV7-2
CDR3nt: TGTGCCAGCAGCGTCAGGACCTTATACGAGCAGTACTTC
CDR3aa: CASSVRTLYEQYF

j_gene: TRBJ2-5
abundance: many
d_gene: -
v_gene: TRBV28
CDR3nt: TGTGCCAGCAGCTCCGGGACACAAGAGACCCAGTACTTC
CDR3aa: CASSSGTQETQYF